This record looks at one T cell receptor beta chain sequence and its context. This entry belongs to a study of blood T cell repertoires in COVID-19. Overall study: PBMCs, B-cell-depleted T cells, or T cells were the source of the cDNA or gDNA that made up the material.

J lost 9 bases, V lost 6 bases, and 11 bases had no gene match. Germline values: CDR1 SEHNR, CDR2 FQNEAQ (reference sequence). CDR3 length: 16 residues. Cohort 3 recovery required two negative PCRs, clearance, or symptom resolution. TCRdb's copy holds only in-frame clones and misses some; the assay was immunoSEQ multiplex PCR. The sample contains over 250,000 clones, more than 80% of which appear only once. The sample was PBMCs or T cells enriched from blood (not recorded which). This sequence joins TRBV7-9 and TRBJ2-1; 13 positions match TRBD2. This receptor was obtained from a young woman who had recovered from COVID-19. The CDR3 DNA reads TGTGCCAGCAGTTATACTAGCGGGGGGGCCTTTGCTGAGCAGTTCTTC. Translating it yields CASSYTSGGAFAEQFF.